This passage covers 2 T cell receptor beta chains from one sample sequenced in a study of blood T cells in healthy people across ages (dated by TCRdb to between 2014 and 2017). The library was built by means of 5' RACE. Reads for this sample came from an Illumina HiSeq 2500. A second PCR of 7 to 11 cycles was performed with a sample-barcoded 5' primer and a J-beta primer mix. TCRdb reprocessing: public reads trimmed at Q25 with fastp, clones called with MiXCR, in-frame beta chains kept. Identical CDR3 protein sequences are pooled into one entry, listed with their most common genes and DNA. Here the sample has 1.2 million to 1.5 million distinct CDR3 sequences; around 59% occur a single time. 6.5% to 8% of the sample is held by the ten biggest clonotypes. Sequenced material: blood. The source of these receptors is a man aged 18 to 29 in good health.

This chain joins TRBV2 and TRBJ1-2; possible D gene TRBD1, 5 bases. Trimming cost V 7 bases and J 8 bases, with 20 bases left between them. The CDR3 loop spans 14 amino acids. The germline CDR1 and CDR2 sequences are SNHLY and FYNNEI. CDR3 region: CASKPQDGREGYTF. In nucleotides, the CDR3 is TGTGCCAGCAAGCCACAGGACGGGAGGGAGGGCTACACCTTC. Supplemented by reference TRBV2 and TRBJ1-2, the full variable domain reads EPEVTQTPSHQVTQMGQEVILRCVPISNHLYFYWYRQILGQKVEFLVSFYNNEISEKSEIFDDQFSVERPDGSNFTLKIRSTKLEDSAMYFCASKPQDGREGYTFGSGTRLTVV.

This rearrangement joins TRBV27 to TRBJ2-3; D is tentatively TRBD1 or TRBD2 (5 bases each). Germline V gives CDR1 MNHEY, CDR2 SMNVEV (reference sequence). V lost 1 base and J lost 5, with 7 bases in between. This CDR3 has 13 amino acids. The CDR3 nucleotides read TGTGCCAGCAGTTTATGGGGGAAAGATACGCAGTATTTT. Protein sequence: CASSLWGKDTQYF.